This T cell receptor beta chain originates from a study of blood T cell repertoires in COVID-19 (dated by TCRdb to the early 2020s). In the study overall: Collaborator samples came from the United States, Italy and Spain and covered acute and convalescent phases of COVID-19. The material from the prospective study consisted of cDNA or gDNA derived from T cells, B-cell-depleted T cells, or PBMCs. The dataset comprised deeply sampled blood TCRbeta repertoires from subjects exposed to, actively infected with, or recovered from COVID-19. The repertoires were made available in a free public database intended to serve as a resource for research on the immune response to SARS-CoV-2. The samples were drawn from the first 160 participants of the ongoing ImmuneRACE study and from roughly 1,300 subjects provided by 6 global collaborators. Sample metadata almost always included a de-identified subject ID, COVID-19 status, age in years and sex. Where available, HLA class I and class II types were obtained from metadata supplied by the sample provider rather than from assay-based typing.

The CDR3 goes from the cysteine to the phenylalanine over 15 residues. Left in the record is the CDR3 DNA by itself, 45 bases read in frame from the first base. CDR1 MDHEN and CDR2 SYDVKM were looked up in the germline V gene. V is trimmed back by 6 bases and J by 2 bases, and the junction contains 5 bases that no gene match accounts for. On this clone itself: Its antigen is unknown. No base quality information exists; no much larger clone differs at one position.

What the study reported, not specific to this receptor: The quantity of clinical and demographic metadata differed by source and by participant and was supplied without curation.

The immunoSEQ Assay, a bias-controlled multiplex PCR, was used to amplify TCRbeta CDR3 regions from genomic DNA. The source study handled its data this way. The number of nucleated cells in each sample was estimated by amplification of reference gene primers within the assay. To quantify the absolute abundance of each unique TCRbeta CDR3 rearrangement, sequence reads were collapsed and filtered. For each sample, productive Simpson clonality was calculated as the square root of Simpson's diversity index across productive rearrangements. The table was pulled from immuneACCESS by TCRdb, which kept in-frame rearrangements only. Such tables lose some clones; where checked, under half of the loss comes from unresolved V genes, and the rest has no known cause. That table furnishes V, J and clone size, whereas the DNA furnished D and trimming. The sample table records 85,000 to 100,000 clones; around 84% of these occur just once. The top ten constitute roughly 13% of the sample.

Each collaborating institution followed its own protocols to collect whole blood in K2EDTA tubes. For TCRbeta analysis, collaborators shipped samples in one of three forms: frozen whole blood, isolated PBMCs, or DNA extracted from either of those sample types. The sample consisted of peripheral blood. Recombination connected TRBV28 to TRBJ1-5; 9 bases in the junction line up with TRBD1. This sequence originates from a woman aged 55-69 years in a cohort sampled during active or convalescent COVID-19. CDR3 reads: CASRVRTGGNQPQHF. The DNA sequence reads TGTGCCAGCAGAGTTCGGACAGGGGGCAATCAGCCCCAGCATTTT.